This entry lists 30 T cell receptor beta chains sequenced from one sample in a study of cytomegalovirus exposure and HLA in healthy donors. The PCR had 60 Vbeta and 13 Jbeta primers. Measured with immunoSEQ multiplex PCR; TCRdb has only the in-frame clones, and not every one. The data contain around 120,000 clones, approximately 15% of them seen just once; the ten biggest clones take up 1.9%. The sequencing sample was made of PBMCs. All receptors come from a woman under 30 in good health and CMV-seronegative.

The chain couples TRBV6-6 to TRBJ1-1, with 7 bases fitting TRBD1. V was pared by 4 bases and J by 1 base, with 6 bases of the junction left unmatched. CDR1 MNHNY and CDR2 SVGAGI come from the germline V gene (reference sequence). The CDR3 spans 15 residues. The CDR3 nucleotides read TGTGCCAGCAGTTCCACGGGACAGACGAACACTGAAGCTTTCTTT. It translates to CASSSTGQTNTEAFF.

J is TRBJ2-2 and V is TRBV4-1; D is uncertain. V lost 3 bases and J lost 3, with 11 bases in between. The length of the CDR3 is 15 residues. Germline-derived CDR1 and CDR2 are MGHRA and YSYEKL. CDR3 protein: CASSHPGSDTGELFF. The CDR3 nucleotides read TGCGCCAGCAGCCATCCAGGCTCTGACACCGGGGAGCTGTTTTTT.

This clone was observed a handful of times. V gene TRBV5-1 combines with J gene TRBJ2-7; TRBD2 might be the D (5 bases). The germline CDR1 and CDR2 sequences are SGHRS and YFSETQ. V dropped 0 bases and J dropped 6 bases, with 16 bases sitting between them. The CDR3 has 15 residues. In nucleotides, the CDR3 is TGCGCCAGCAGCTTGGCCGTGGGCAGCGGTGGCGAGCAGTACTTC. Its translation is CASSLAVGSGGEQYF. The whole variable domain, remainder taken from reference TRBV5-1 and TRBJ2-7, is KAGVTQTPRYLIKTRGQQVTLSCSPISGHRSVSWYQQTPGQGLQFLFEYFSETQRNKGNFPGRFSGRQFSNSRSEMNVSTLELGDSALYLCASSLAVGSGGEQYFGPGTRLTVT.

In its sample, this clone was seen a few times. CDR3: CASSPRGTGNTEAFF. The DNA of the CDR3 is TGTGCCAGCAGCCCGCGCGGAACAGGGAACACTGAAGCTTTCTTT. This rearrangement joins TRBV6-5 to TRBJ1-1, with TRBD1 as a possible D gene (5 bases). The germline V gene has CDR1 MNHEY and CDR2 SVGAGI. Trimming shortened V by 6 bases and J by 1 base, and 15 bases separated the two germline ends. The CDR3 runs 15 residues.

The chain couples TRBV6-1 to TRBJ1-3, with D perhaps matching TRBD1 (6 bases). From germline, CDR1 is MNHNS and CDR2 SASEGT. The CDR3 contains 15 residues. The V end was cut by 0 bases, the J end by 3 bases, with 9 bases between. CDR3 in DNA: TGTGCCAGCAGTGAAGCGGGGGGGCTTGGAAACACCATATATTTT. The encoded protein is CASSEAGGLGNTIYF.

There are a few counts of this clone. This chain connects TRBV2 to TRBJ2-1; 10 bases match TRBD2. The ends lost 7 bases at V and 7 bases at J; junction bases unmatched: 7. This CDR3 contains 14 residues. Germline values: CDR1 SNHLY, CDR2 FYNNEI. CDR3: CASNLAGARNEQFF. CDR3 bases: TGTGCCAGCAATCTAGCGGGAGCGAGGAATGAGCAGTTCTTC.

V and J are TRBV29-1 and TRBJ1-1; D may be TRBD1 (6 bases). CDR1 is SQVTM, CDR2 ANQGSEA, per germline. V lost 7 bases, J lost 1 base, and 16 bases lay in between. The CDR3 runs to 14 residues. CDR3 in DNA: TGCAGCGCTGGGAGGGACACCTCGAACACTGAAGCTTTCTTT. It codes for CSAGRDTSNTEAFF.

This clone has a handful of counts. The rearrangement links TRBV7-3 to TRBJ2-1; 8 nucleotides align to TRBD2. Germline assignment: CDR1 SGHTA and CDR2 FQGTGA. Losses at the gene ends were 5 bases for V and 0 bases for J; bases not matched to a gene: 6. CDR3 length equals 16 residues. CDR3 nucleotides: TGTGCCAGCAGCCAAAACGCGGGGGGCTCCTACAATGAGCAGTTCTTC. It specifies CASSQNAGGSYNEQFF.

The chain links TRBV28 to TRBJ2-7, with 12 bases that match TRBD2. V shed 5 bases, J shed 5 bases, and the junction held 4 bases outside the gene matches. The V gene's germline CDR1 is MDHEN and CDR2 SYDVKM. The CDR3 sequence is 14 residues long. The DNA for the CDR3 is TGTGCCAGCAGTCCTAGCGGGAGGGCCAACGAGCAGTACTTC. This translates into CASSPSGRANEQYF.

Written as DNA, the CDR3 is TGTGCCAGCAGTTTATACAGGGACGGGGGCTACACCTTC. Protein sequence: CASSLYRDGGYTF. The chain carries TRBV28 and TRBJ1-2; a weak D match, TRBD1 (6 bases). Germline V lookup: CDR1 MDHEN, CDR2 SYDVKM. The CDR3 has 13 residues. Trimming left V 1 base short and J 8 bases short, with 11 bases between.

V gene TRBV7-3 combines with J gene TRBJ1-1, with unresolved D. V was pared by 0 bases and J by 5 bases, with 10 bases between. The germline V gene has CDR1 SGHTA and CDR2 FQGTGA. The CDR3 totals 14 residues. CDR3 in DNA: TGTGCCAGCAGCTTAACCCTTGCAGGTACTGAAGCTTTCTTT. Translating gives CASSLTLAGTEAFF. The variable domain in full, with the rest retrieved from reference TRBV7-3 and TRBJ1-1, is GAGVSQTPSNKVTEKGKYVELRCDPISGHTALYWYRQSLGQGPEFLIYFQGTGAADDSGLPNDRFFAVRPEGSVSTLKIQRTERGDSAVYLCASSLTLAGTEAFFGQGTRLTVV.

This clone was detected a few times. The rearrangement links TRBV5-6 to TRBJ2-1, with D tentatively TRBD1 (6 bases). The CDR3 sequence is 15 residues long. Trimming removed 7 bases at V and 0 bases at J, with 14 bases between. Germline V gene sequence: CDR1 SGHDT, CDR2 YYEEEE. This CDR3 is CASFITGSSYNEQFF. The CDR3, as DNA: TGTGCCAGCTTTATTACAGGGAGCTCCTACAATGAGCAGTTCTTC. The variable domain in full, completed from reference TRBV5-6 and TRBJ2-1, reads DAGVTQSPTHLIKTRGQQVTLRCSPKSGHDTVSWYQQALGQGPQFIFQYYEEEERQRGNFPDRFSGHQFPNYSSELNVNALLLGDSALYLCASFITGSSYNEQFFGPGTRLTVL.

This clone was detected a few times. This chain links TRBV7-6 with TRBJ2-5; no reliable D call. The CDR3 extends over 12 amino acids. V lost 5 bases and J lost 5, with 9 bases in between. Per the germline V gene, CDR1 is SGHVS and CDR2 is FNYEAQ. The CDR3 loop is CASSPLLETQYF. CDR3 DNA sequence: TGTGCCAGCAGCCCCTTGTTGGAGACCCAGTACTTC.

This chain links TRBV28 with TRBJ2-7; 7 bases line up with TRBD1. V trimming: 5 bases; J trimming: 1 base; junction bases outside the gene matches: 23. Germline V CDR1 and CDR2: MDHEN, SYDVKM. This CDR3 region has 20 residues. The CDR3 DNA sequence: TGTGCCAGCAGTATCCCCCTAGGGGCCCGACAGGGCGCTCTATCCTACGAGCAGTACTTC. Amino acid sequence: CASSIPLGARQGALSYEQYF. The complete variable domain, with remaining parts taken from reference TRBV28 and TRBJ2-7, reads DVKVTQSSRYLVKRTGEKVFLECVQDMDHENMFWYRQDPGLGLRLIYFSYDVKMKEKGDIPEGYSVSREKKERFSLILESASTNQTSMYLCASSIPLGARQGALSYEQYFGPGTRLTVT.

This clone was recorded many times. The rearrangement joins TRBV6-1 to TRBJ2-3; TRBD2 agrees at 13 bases. This CDR3 spans 15 amino acids. CDR1 and CDR2 from the germline V gene are MNHNS and SASEGT. The J segment lost 4 bases and the V segment lost 4 bases, leaving 2 bases of the junction unmatched. CDR3 amino acids: CASSGTSGSSDTQYF. As DNA, the CDR3 is TGTGCCAGCAGTGGGACTAGCGGGAGCTCAGATACGCAGTATTTT.

This clone was seen a handful of times. The CDR3 sequence is CASSLKPGTDYGYTF. DNA of the CDR3: TGTGCCAGCAGCCTTAAACCCGGGACAGATTATGGCTACACCTTC. The J gene is TRBJ1-2, the V gene TRBV7-3, with 7 bases lining up with TRBD1. This CDR3 comprises 15 residues. After removal of 5 bases from V and 5 bases from J, the junction contained 11 bases not matched to a gene. CDR1 SGHTA and CDR2 FQGTGA come from the germline V gene.

There are a few counts of this clone. The chain links TRBV6-6 to TRBJ1-4, with a tentative D call TRBD1 (5 bases). The CDR3 spans 14 residues. Trimming pared 2 bases from V and 3 bases from J, leaving 7 bases between. Germline-derived CDR1 and CDR2 are MNHNY and SVGAGI (reference sequence). The CDR3 sequence is CASSYGGSNEKLFF. The CDR3 DNA reads as TGTGCCAGCAGTTACGGGGGGTCTAATGAAAAACTGTTTTTT.

The chain combines TRBV6-5 with TRBJ2-7; D may be TRBD2 (5 bases). V was trimmed by 0 bases and J by 7 bases, leaving 13 bases between them. This CDR3 contains 14 residues. Germline assignment: CDR1 MNHEY and CDR2 SVGAGI. The CDR3 loop is CASSYSLTSGEQYF. Here the CDR3 DNA reads TGTGCCAGCAGTTACTCGCTTACCTCGGGGGAGCAGTACTTC.

This clone was recorded a few times. The V and J genes are TRBV5-4 and TRBJ1-1, with a tentative D call TRBD1 (6 bases). The CDR3 consists of 14 residues. V lost 4 bases and J lost 1, with 11 bases in between. CDR1 and CDR2 from the germline V gene are SGHNT and YYREEE (reference sequence). CDR3 DNA: TGTGCCAGCAGCGCACAGGGTAAGAACACTGAAGCTTTCTTT. Protein: CASSAQGKNTEAFF.

This clone was found a few times. The chain recombines TRBV27 with TRBJ1-2, with D possibly TRBD1 on 6 matching bases. Germline-derived CDR1 and CDR2 are MNHEY and SMNVEV (reference sequence). The CDR3 is 15 residues long. V was pared by 1 base and J by 5 bases, with 14 bases between. Here the CDR3 reads CASSLLGDTFYGYTF. The CDR3 nucleotides read TGTGCCAGCAGTTTATTGGGGGACACTTTTTATGGCTACACCTTC.

This clone appeared a few times. The V gene is TRBV2, the J gene TRBJ2-7, with TRBD2 identical over 9 bases. This CDR3 region has 13 residues. Germline loops: CDR1 SNHLY, CDR2 FYNNEI. V shed 4 bases and J 3 bases; nucleotides not matched to a gene: 1. CDR3 in amino acids: CASSGTSDYEQYF. The CDR3 DNA follows: TGTGCCAGCAGTGGGACTAGCGACTACGAGCAGTACTTC. Combining the CDR3 with reference TRBV2 and TRBJ2-7 gives the whole variable domain EPEVTQTPSHQVTQMGQEVILRCVPISNHLYFYWYRQILGQKVEFLVSFYNNEISEKSEIFDDQFSVERPDGSNFTLKIRSTKLEDSAMYFCASSGTSDYEQYFGPGTRLTVT.

In its sample, this clone was seen a few times. V is TRBV28 and J is TRBJ2-7; the D is unclear. The CDR3 totals 8 residues. Per germline, CDR1 MDHEN and CDR2 SYDVKM. Trimming shortened V by 10 bases and J by 6 bases, and 4 bases separated the two germline ends. CDR3 nucleotide sequence: TGTGCCATCGGCGAGCAGTACTTC. It specifies CAIGEQYF.

The J gene is TRBJ2-5, the V gene TRBV9; 8 bases are shared with TRBD1. The CDR3 is made up of 15 amino acids. Trimming removed 2 bases from V and 4 bases from J; junction bases left unmatched: 7. Germline V gene data show CDR1 as SGDLS and CDR2 as YYNGEE. The CDR3 sequence: CASSVGDRTRETQYF. CDR3 in DNA: TGTGCCAGCAGCGTGGGGGACAGGACCCGAGAGACCCAGTACTTC.

The chain recombines TRBV7-2 with TRBJ1-1; 8 bases agree with TRBD1. The CDR3 is made up of 17 amino acids. Trimming took 2 bases from V and 4 from J; bases not matched to a gene: 12. Germline CDR1 SGHTA, CDR2 FQGNSA. CDR3 amino acids: CASSLFQGAPGITEAFF. The CDR3 DNA reads TGTGCCAGCAGCTTATTCCAGGGGGCGCCCGGAATCACTGAAGCTTTCTTT.

This chain connects TRBV7-9 to TRBJ2-7; 7 nucleotides agree with TRBD1. V lost 3 bases and J lost 4; bases outside the gene matches: 6. CDR1 and CDR2 (germline): SEHNR, FQNEAQ (reference sequence). CDR3 length: 14 amino acids. CDR3 protein: CASSFGQVEYEQYF. Written as DNA, the CDR3 is TGTGCCAGCAGCTTCGGACAGGTTGAGTACGAGCAGTACTTC.

CDR3: CASSRIISRGAFF. In nucleotides, the CDR3 is TGTGCCAGCAGCCGAATTATCTCAAGAGGGGCTTTCTTT. J is TRBJ1-1 and V is TRBV5-6; D unclear. Germline CDR1 reads SGHDT; CDR2 reads YYEEEE. V was trimmed by 4 bases and J by 11 bases, leaving 18 bases between them. The CDR3 has 13 amino acids.

The table lists this clone with a few counts. V is TRBV25-1 and J is TRBJ1-4; D ambiguous. The CDR3 is 13 amino acids. The germline V gene has CDR1 MGHDK and CDR2 SYGVNS. V lost 3 bases, J lost 7 bases, and 9 bases lay in between. The CDR3 sequence is CASSDGPFEKLFF. In DNA form, the CDR3 reads TGTGCCAGCAGTGACGGTCCCTTTGAAAAACTGTTTTTT.

This clone was recorded a few times. CDR3 DNA sequence: TGTGCCAGCAGCTCAGGGGGCGGAGGCTATGGCTACACCTTC. Its protein is CASSSGGGGYGYTF. This chain joins TRBV7-9 and TRBJ1-2, with 8 positions matching TRBD1. With V trimmed by 4 bases and J by 4 bases, 5 bases remained unmatched. Germline V gene sequence: CDR1 SEHNR, CDR2 FQNEAQ (reference sequence). The CDR3 has 14 amino acids.

This clone came up a few times. The CDR3 here is CASSLQGASGRYEQYF. The DNA of the CDR3 is TGTGCCAGCAGCCTTCAGGGGGCTAGCGGGAGATACGAGCAGTACTTC. This rearrangement joins TRBV6-6 to TRBJ2-7; 10 bases match TRBD2. The germline gives CDR1 MNHNY, CDR2 SVGAGI (reference sequence). The J segment lost 4 bases and the V segment lost 6 bases, leaving 12 bases of the junction unmatched. CDR3 length: 16 residues.

There are a few counts of this clone. The chain carries TRBV5-1 and TRBJ2-7; 7 bases align to TRBD1. The CDR3 spans 15 residues. The V segment lost 0 bases and the J segment 2 bases; nucleotides outside the gene matches: 5. CDR1 SGHRS and CDR2 YFSETQ come from the germline V gene. The CDR3 sequence is CASSLGTGITYEQYF. For the CDR3, the DNA is TGCGCCAGCAGCTTGGGGACAGGCATAACCTACGAGCAGTACTTC.